A selection of T cell receptor beta chains follows, all from one sample in a study of blood T cell repertoires in COVID-19. Using immunoSEQ multiplex PCR, the repertoire was profiled, and TCRdb retains in-frame clones only, with some absent. The sample holds about 220,000 clones, around 81% seen once. Sequencing used peripheral blood. The receptor source for this set is a young woman who had recovered from COVID-19. Both conserved end residues are part of each CDR3. Each record gives: V gene, clone size, CDR3 length, D gene, J gene, CDR3 DNA, CDR3 protein. The D gene is left open where the match is weak. Clone sizes are given selectively: once, few, many, or a class where the clone is expanded.

TRBV5-1	.	16	TRBD1	TRBJ2-7	TGCGCCAGCAGCTTGGCACCGGGACAGGGCACCTACGAGCAGTACTTC	CASSLAPGQGTYEQYF
TRBV10-3	.	15	TRBD1	TRBJ2-3	TGTGCCATCAGGGGGACAGGGGGGACCACAGATACGCAGTATTTT	CAIRGTGGTTDTQYF
TRBV19	.	15	.	TRBJ1-5	TGTGCCAGTAGTCTCGCAGGGGTAGGGGATCAGCCCCAGCATTTT	CASSLAGVGDQPQHF
TRBV6-5	.	14	.	TRBJ1-2	TGTGCCAGCAGTTTGTCACAGGAAGACTATGGCTACACCTTC	CASSLSQEDYGYTF
TRBV2	.	13	TRBD1	TRBJ1-4	TGTGCCAGTCAGGGGGTAGCTAATGAAAAACTGTTTTTT	CASQGVANEKLFF
TRBV5-1	.	15	TRBD1	TRBJ1-2	TGCGCCAGCAGCTTGGCGAGGGGGCGCGGCTATGGCTACACCTTC	CASSLARGRGYGYTF
TRBV28	.	15	TRBD1	TRBJ2-7	TGTGCCAGCAGTTTCACCGGGACAGGGGGCTACGAGCAGTACTTC	CASSFTGTGGYEQYF
TRBV6-5	.	14	.	TRBJ1-5	TGTGCCAGCAGACGCGGGACGGCCAATCAGCCCCAGCATTTT	CASRRGTANQPQHF
TRBV7-9	.	16	.	TRBJ2-5	TGTGCCAGCAGCTTACCCGGTCCAGCGAGGGAAGAGACCCAGTACTTC	CASSLPGPAREETQYF
TRBV29-1	.	14	.	TRBJ2-2	TGCAGCGTTCTTGGGACACCGAACACCGGGGAGCTGTTTTTT	CSVLGTPNTGELFF
TRBV19	.	15	TRBD2	TRBJ2-2	TGTGCCAGTAGTATAGAGCGGGAGAGGGTTGGGGAGCTGTTTTTT	CASSIERERVGELFF
TRBV19	.	14	.	TRBJ2-1	TGTGCCAGTAGTATTCCGGGAGCCTCCAATGAGCAGTTCTTC	CASSIPGASNEQFF
TRBV6-5	.	12	.	TRBJ1-2	TGTGCCAGCAGTAACAAAATCTCCGGCTACACCTTC	CASSNKISGYTF
TRBV3-1/TRBV3-2	.	16	.	TRBJ2-3	TGTGCCAGCAGCCAAGGGGTGGGAGGCAACACAGATACGCAGTATTTT	CASSQGVGGNTDTQYF
TRBV28	.	13	.	TRBJ1-4	TGTGCCAGCAGTTTGGCCACAGGCGAAAAACTGTTTTTT	CASSLATGEKLFF
TRBV6-5	.	14	.	TRBJ1-5	TGTGCCAGCAGTTTGGAGCACGGCAATCAGCCCCAGCATTTT	CASSLEHGNQPQHF
TRBV4-1	.	14	.	TRBJ2-7	TGCGCCAGCAGCCAAGACTGGGGGGACTACGAGCAGTACTTC	CASSQDWGDYEQYF
TRBV7-9	.	12	.	TRBJ2-2	TGTGCCAGCAGCCGCGCCGCCGGGGAGCTGTTTTTT	CASSRAAGELFF
TRBV27	.	15	.	TRBJ1-6	TGTGCCAGCAGTTTTGTAGCGGCCTATAATTCACCCCTCCACTTT	CASSFVAAYNSPLHF
TRBV5-1	.	14	.	TRBJ2-7	TGCGCCAGCAGCTTGGATGCGGGTTCCTACGAGCAGTACTTC	CASSLDAGSYEQYF
TRBV21-1	.	19	.	TRBJ1-2	TGTGCCAGCAGCAAAAAAACACCTAAACAGGGATTAGCTAACTATGGCTACACCTTC	CASSKKTPKQGLANYGYTF
TRBV7-6	once	17	.	TRBJ2-7	TGTGCCAGCAGCTTATATACCACGCAATACCAGGACTACGAGCAGTACTTC	CASSLYTTQYQDYEQYF
TRBV6-5	.	15	.	TRBJ2-5	TGTGCCAGCAGTTCCCTGGGGGCCGCACAAGAGACCCAGTACTTC	CASSSLGAAQETQYF
TRBV14	.	15	.	TRBJ2-3	TGTGCCAGCAGCCAAGCGTGGGCAGGGCGAGATACGCAGTATTTT	CASSQAWAGRDTQYF
TRBV5-6	few	14	.	TRBJ1-2	TGTGCCAGCAGCTGGGAGGGGCGGAACTATGGCTACACCTTC	CASSWEGRNYGYTF
TRBV28	.	15	.	TRBJ1-6	TGTGCCAGCAGTTTACGAACAGGGTATAATTCACCCCTCCACTTT	CASSLRTGYNSPLHF
TRBV13	.	13	TRBD2	TRBJ2-7	TGTGCCAGCAGGACTAGCGGAGCCTACGAGCAGTACTTC	CASRTSGAYEQYF
TRBV7-2	.	15	TRBD1	TRBJ2-5	TGTGCCAGCAGCTCGTGGACAGGGGTACAAGAGACCCAGTACTTC	CASSSWTGVQETQYF
TRBV28	.	12	TRBD1	TRBJ1-1	TGTGCCAGCAGCTTAGACAGGGAAGAAGCTTTCTTT	CASSLDREEAFF
TRBV2	.	15	.	TRBJ1-5	TGTGCCAGCAGTGAATTAGGGGCTAACCAGGTACCCCAGCATTTT	CASSELGANQVPQHF
TRBV19	once	15	.	TRBJ2-7	TGTGCCAGTAGTATCGGCGGGCTGAATACCTACGAGCAGTACTTC	CASSIGGLNTYEQYF
TRBV28	.	16	.	TRBJ2-1	TGTGCCAGCAGACGCCGGAGGGGGGGACCTGGCAATGAGCAGTTCTTC	CASRRRRGGPGNEQFF
TRBV6-5	.	16	TRBD1	TRBJ2-7	TGTGCCAGCAGTTACGTTCGTGGGGACAGGGGCTACGAGCAGTACTTC	CASSYVRGDRGYEQYF
TRBV29-1	.	12	TRBD2	TRBJ2-7	TGCAGCGTCGGGACTAGCACGAACGAGCAGTACTTC	CSVGTSTNEQYF
TRBV9	.	14	TRBD1	TRBJ2-7	TGTGCCAGCAGCGACGGGACAGATCCTACGAAGCAGTACTTC	CASSDGTDPTKQYF
TRBV30	.	15	TRBD1	TRBJ2-2	TGTGCCTGGCGGACCCAGGACAGGGGCACCGGGGAGCTGTTTTTT	CAWRTQDRGTGELFF
TRBV19	.	13	TRBD2	TRBJ2-2	TGTGCCAGTAGTTCGGGAGGCGGCGGGGAGCTGTTTTTT	CASSSGGGGELFF
TRBV7-6	.	15	.	TRBJ1-5	TGTGCCAGCAGCCAGGCAGGGGCAGAATGGGAGCCCCAGCATTTT	CASSQAGAEWEPQHF
TRBV18	few	15	.	TRBJ2-6	TGTGCCAGCTCACACCAGGGGTCTGGGGCCAACGTCCTGACTTTC	CASSHQGSGANVLTF
TRBV5-1	once	15	.	TRBJ1-1	TGCGCCAGCAGCTTGGAGTTTATGGGAGGCGCTGAAGCTTTCTTT	CASSLEFMGGAEAFF
TRBV9	few	13	.	TRBJ2-7	TGTGCCAGCAGCGGCCTTCGAGCGTACGAGCAGTACTTC	CASSGLRAYEQYF
TRBV30	.	14	TRBD1	TRBJ1-4	TGTGCCTGGAGTGATGGGACAGGGGTTGAAAAACTGTTTTTT	CAWSDGTGVEKLFF
TRBV7-9	.	14	TRBD1	TRBJ2-5	TGTGCCAGCAGCCCGGGACAGAGGCAAGAGACCCAGTACTTC	CASSPGQRQETQYF
TRBV7-9	.	16	.	TRBJ1-6	TGTGCCAGCAGCTTAGCGGGAGGGCAGGGAGGATCACCCCTCCACTTT	CASSLAGGQGGSPLHF
TRBV5-5	.	15	.	TRBJ2-3	TGTGCCAGCAGCCCGGAGGGGCAGAGCACAGATACGCAGTATTTT	CASSPEGQSTDTQYF
TRBV21-1	.	19	.	TRBJ1-6	TGTGCCAGCAGCAAAGGAGAGACAGGGGGCGGGTACTATAATTCACCCCTCCACTTT	CASSKGETGGGYYNSPLHF
TRBV13	.	13	.	TRBJ2-7	TGTGCCAGCAGCGCCACCTTCGAGTATGCGCAGTACTTC	CASSATFEYAQYF